One T cell receptor (beta chain) is described in this entry. The target of this receptor is not known. No much larger clone is present one base from it, and per-base qualities are unavailable. The source of the sample is a study of blood T cell repertoires in COVID-19 (dated by TCRdb to the early 2020s). Context from the whole study: Samples from collaborators originated in the United States, Italy and Spain and spanned both the acute and convalescent phases of COVID-19. The prospective study material was composed of cDNA or gDNA derived from T cells, B-cell-depleted T cells, or PBMCs. Subjects who had been exposed to COVID-19, were actively infected with it, or had recovered from it provided the deeply sampled blood TCRbeta repertoires that made up the dataset. The repertoires were released in a freely available public database meant as a resource for research on the immune response to SARS-CoV-2. Samples came from the ongoing ImmuneRACE study (first 160 participants) plus 1,254 subjects from 6 global collaborators. Sample metadata almost always included a de-identified subject ID, COVID-19 status, age in years and sex. Where available, HLA class I and class II types were taken from metadata supplied by the sample provider and were not determined by assay-based typing. General conclusions and limits of the study: The quantity of clinical and demographic metadata differed by source and by participant and was supplied without curation.

CDR1 SGHVS and CDR2 FQNEAQ were looked up in the germline V gene. The cysteine opens and the phenylalanine closes a CDR3 of 12 amino acids. Of the read, only the CDR3 DNA is kept; its 36 bases are in frame from base 1. Compared with germline, V lacks 3 bases and J lacks 9 bases; bases without a gene match: 2. TCRbeta CDR3 regions were amplified from genomic DNA by means of the immunoSEQ Assay, a bias-controlled multiplex PCR. In the paper's pipeline: The number of nucleated cells in each sample was estimated from the amplification of reference gene primers within the assay. To quantify the absolute abundance of each unique TCRbeta CDR3 rearrangement, sequence reads were collapsed and filtered. For each sample, productive Simpson clonality was calculated by taking the square root of Simpson's diversity index across productive rearrangements. TCRdb took over this immuneACCESS table, retaining in-frame rearrangements with V and J assigned. Such tables are incomplete; in checked studies, under half of the missing clones stem from an unresolved V gene, and the remainder is unexplained. That table is the source of V, J and clone size, and D and trimming were worked out from the DNA. This sample is represented by about 160,000 clones; over 80% of them were singletons. The ten biggest clones cover around 4.8% of the sample.

Participants in the prospective study were aged about 18 to 95 years, lived in 20 to 25 United States geographic areas, and enrolled through a virtual design. To assign participants to cohorts, the prospective study relied on clinical history that participants themselves reported in a screening survey and a study questionnaire. ImmuneRACE Cohort 3 recovered participants were defined by two consecutive negative NP/OP PCR tests, healthcare professional clearance, or symptom resolution. In the prospective study, mobile phlebotomists collected whole blood, serum and a nasopharyngeal or oropharyngeal swab from each participant. Participants in the prospective study had the option to provide additional blood draws and questionnaires over a roughly 2-month period. Blood samples from the prospective study were shipped frozen or at room temperature prior to DNA extraction.

The chain couples TRBV7-8 to TRBJ2-1, and 7 junction bases match TRBD1. What was sequenced was PBMCs or T cells enriched from blood (not recorded which). This TCR was recovered from a woman aged 45-60 years who had recovered from COVID-19. CDR3 loop: CASSLTGREQFF. The nucleotides are TGTGCCAGCAGCTTGACAGGGCGTGAGCAGTTCTTC. Reference TRBV7-8 and TRBJ2-1 genes cover what lies past the CDR3, so the full variable domain is GAGVSQSPRYKVAKRGQDVALRCDPISGHVSLFWYQQALGQGPEFLTYFQNEAQLDKSGLPSDRFFAERPEGSVSTLKIQRTQQEDSAVYLCASSLTGREQFFGPGTRLTVL.